The rows below give T cell receptor beta chains drawn from one sample of a study of T cells after yellow fever vaccination. MiXCR, applied by TCRdb to the 5' RACE reads, yields one record per CDR3 protein. The data hold 300,000 to 400,000 distinct CDR3 sequences, with about 9.5% observed a single time. The material was PBMCs, obtained on the day of the first yellow fever vaccination. The receptors derive from a man between 18 and 29 years old who received the YFV17D yellow fever vaccine. Both conserved end residues are part of each CDR3.

V	J	CDR3
TRBV4-1	TRBJ2-2	CASSQSQGGGTGELFF
TRBV12-3/TRBV12-4	TRBJ2-1	CASSLRTAGVEQFF
TRBV7-2	TRBJ1-1	CASRSGQMNTEAFF
TRBV7-2	TRBJ2-2	CASSLRLAGELFF
TRBV4-3	TRBJ2-5	CASSQSGGGIQETQYF
TRBV7-9	TRBJ1-2	CASSPPQGGYTF
TRBV5-4	TRBJ1-3	CASSWEAGEFASLGNTIYF
TRBV7-2	TRBJ1-2	CASSRQNPTWGGYTF
TRBV7-3	TRBJ2-2	CASSLNGRRTGELFF
TRBV5-1	TRBJ1-6	CASSEQGWNSPLHF
TRBV7-3	TRBJ2-2	CASSQDMFGTGELFF
TRBV5-1	TRBJ1-2	CASSPDKDGYTF
TRBV19	TRBJ1-1	CASSTRQGNTEAFF
TRBV4-2	TRBJ2-3	CASSQGGTSTDTQYF
TRBV7-9	TRBJ2-1	CASSLSPGLAGYNEQFF
TRBV12-3/TRBV12-4	TRBJ1-4	CASSSLRMNEKLFF
TRBV7-3	TRBJ1-1	CASSLFQNTEAFF
TRBV7-3	TRBJ2-3	CASSSNHGGDTQYF
TRBV10-2	TRBJ1-2	CASSVTTGVNYGYTF
TRBV20-1	TRBJ2-3	CSASPRAGRRYDTQYF
TRBV24-1	TRBJ1-4	CATSGGEKLFF
TRBV9	TRBJ1-1	CASSGKGRNTEAFF
TRBV12-3/TRBV12-4	TRBJ1-1	CASSTRWDEAFF
TRBV7-2	TRBJ2-1	CASSLQRGHYNEQFF
TRBV20-1	TRBJ1-5	CSATARGLLATTHF
TRBV12-3/TRBV12-4	TRBJ1-2	CASSLDGVNGYTF
TRBV7-2	TRBJ2-4	CASSPTMAKNIQYF
TRBV5-1	TRBJ2-1	CASSLGLVAGIYNEQFF
TRBV7-2	TRBJ2-7	CASRSPNDRSYEQYF
TRBV24-1	TRBJ1-4	CATSDLHLKEAPSNEKLFF
TRBV29-1	TRBJ1-2	CSATWVVGGGGYTF
TRBV5-1	TRBJ2-7	CASSSVPGPYEQYF
TRBV10-3	TRBJ2-3	CAISNLLASSTDTQYF